The 31 T cell receptor beta chains below come from one sample, sequenced in a study of T cells in Graves' hyperthyroidism and ophthalmopathy. RNA transcripts yielded amplified TCR beta CDR3 regions. The HTBI primer set served for first-round RT-PCR of the TCR CDR3. Via MiXCR, TCRdb re-called the multiplex PCR reads, giving one row per CDR3 protein. The table lists some 460,000 distinct CDR3 sequences, roughly 14% of them singletons. The specimen sequenced was blood. The receptors come from a woman younger than 30 with Graves' hyperthyroidism.

This clonotype occurred many times. The chain uses TRBV6-2 or TRBV6-3 and TRBJ2-1; D remains ambiguous. CDR3 length: 17 amino acids. The germline V gene has CDR1 MNHEY and CDR2 SVGEGT. Trimming removed 6 bases at V and 7 bases at J, with 25 bases between. This CDR3 is CASSRTKTVATINEQFF. Here the CDR3 DNA reads TGTGCCAGCAGCCGAACAAAGACGGTTGCTACCATAAATGAGCAGTTCTTC.

There are many counts of this clonotype. The V gene is TRBV2, the J gene TRBJ1-1; D remains unclear. Germline loops: CDR1 SNHLY, CDR2 FYNNEI. CDR3 length equals 14 residues. The V gene lost 4 bases and the J gene lost 0 bases, with 9 bases spanning the gap. The CDR3 DNA follows: TGTGCCAGCAGTGCCCGGACGGTGAACACTGAAGCTTTCTTT. It is translated as CASSARTVNTEAFF.

This clonotype showed up just a few times. The chain couples TRBV7-3 to TRBJ1-6; 7 bases map to TRBD1. The V gene end was trimmed by 5 bases and the J gene end by 10 bases; junction bases not matched to a gene: 8. The CDR3 is made up of 14 amino acids. Germline-derived CDR1 and CDR2 are SGHTA and FQGTGA. The CDR3 sequence is CASSEGQPNSPLHF. As DNA, the CDR3 is TGTGCCAGCAGCGAGGGACAGCCGAACTCACCCCTCCACTTT.

CDR3 in DNA: TGTGCCAGCAACGCGGACACATCCTACGAGCAGTACTTC. Protein: CASNADTSYEQYF. The gene calls are TRBV6-2 or TRBV6-3 and TRBJ2-7; perhaps TRBD1 as D (5 bases). This CDR3 contains 13 residues. Trimming stripped 7 bases from V and 1 base from J, with 11 bases between. Germline assignment: CDR1 MNHEY and CDR2 SVGEGT.

In its sample, this clonotype was seen many times. The chain is built from TRBV5-1 and TRBJ2-3, with TRBD2 identical over 13 bases. The CDR3 is 17 amino acids. Trimming removed 4 bases from V and 3 bases from J; junction bases left unmatched: 8. Germline values: CDR1 SGHRS, CDR2 YFSETQ. This CDR3 reads CASSARTSGSTTDTQYF. CDR3 bases: TGCGCCAGCAGCGCGAGGACTAGCGGGAGTACAACAGATACGCAGTATTTT.

This clonotype appeared many times. The V and J genes are TRBV11-2 and TRBJ2-1; TRBD2 aligns across 7 bases. Germline V gene sequence: CDR1 SGHAT, CDR2 FQNNGV. With V trimmed by 4 bases and J by 0 bases, 3 bases remained unmatched. This CDR3 has 15 amino acids. The DNA of the CDR3 is TGTGCCAGCAGCTCCGGGACTAACTCCTACAATGAGCAGTTCTTC. Translating it yields CASSSGTNSYNEQFF.

This sequence joins TRBV4-1 and TRBJ1-3, with unresolved D. Germline V gives CDR1 MGHRA, CDR2 YSYEKL. This CDR3 has 14 amino acids. The V end lost 5 bases, the J end lost 0 bases, and 8 bases lay between the germline ends. Here the CDR3 reads CASSNFNSGNTIYF. The CDR3 region has the DNA TGCGCCAGCAGCAATTTTAACTCTGGAAACACCATATATTTT.

Notes on this clonotype: At one end, the junction sequence differs from germline, possibly due to a read error. The V and J genes are TRBV11-1 and TRBJ2-7; TRBD2 aligns across 11 bases. CDR1 and CDR2 from the germline V gene are SGHAT and FQDESV (reference sequence). This CDR3 has 16 amino acids. This CDR3 reads CTSSYTSGSPSREQYF. CDR3 bases: TGTACCAGCAGCTACACTAGCGGGAGCCCGTCGCGCGAGCAGTACTTC.

This clonotype was seen ten or more times. The chain uses TRBV28 and TRBJ2-1; D is uncertain. V lost 3 bases, J lost 5 bases, and 8 bases lay in between. CDR1 and CDR2 (germline): MDHEN, SYDVKM. The CDR3 has 13 amino acids. CDR3 loop: CASSFRRNNEQFF. The CDR3 DNA reads as TGTGCCAGCAGTTTCAGAAGAAACAATGAGCAGTTCTTC.

The CDR3 is CASSSTLSETSTDTQYF. The CDR3 DNA is TGTGCCAGCAGCTCGACCCTTAGCGAGACTAGCACAGATACGCAGTATTTT. This sequence joins TRBV7-9 and TRBJ2-3, with D perhaps TRBD2 (5 bases). V lost 4 bases, J lost 0 bases, and 17 bases lay in between. From germline, CDR1 is SEHNR and CDR2 FQNEAQ (reference sequence). The CDR3 is 17 amino acids.

The chain carries TRBV6-1 and TRBJ1-3; D perhaps matches TRBD1 (5 bases). Trimming stripped 6 bases from V and 0 bases from J, with 12 bases between. Germline V CDR1 and CDR2: MNHNS, SASEGT. This CDR3 region has 15 residues. The CDR3 region is CASSKTASSGNTIYF. The DNA of the CDR3 is TGTGCCAGCAGCAAGACAGCTAGCTCTGGAAACACCATATATTTT.

The chain combines TRBV4-1 with TRBJ1-1, with D unclear. CDR1 is MGHRA, CDR2 YSYEKL, per germline. The V and J ends lost 2 bases and 3 bases respectively, with 16 bases between them. The CDR3 runs 16 residues. In DNA, the CDR3 is TGCGCCAGCAGCCAATTTGTGACTGGGGTTTACACTGAAGCTTTCTTT. This encodes CASSQFVTGVYTEAFF.

This clonotype was counted many times. CDR3 DNA sequence: TGTGCCAGCAGCCAAACTAGCCATGAGCAGTTCTTC. The encoded protein is CASSQTSHEQFF. The gene calls are TRBV3-1 and TRBJ2-1; the D gene is possibly TRBD2 (6 bases). This CDR3 contains 12 residues. Germline CDR1 is LGHDT and CDR2 is YNNKEL (reference sequence). The ends were cut back, 2 bases at V and 8 bases at J, with 7 bases in the middle.

Of note for this clonotype: A much larger clone sits a single nucleotide away, making a read error possible. The chain is built from TRBV7-6 and TRBJ2-1, with 10 bases matching TRBD2. The CDR3 is 15 amino acids. The germline CDR1 and CDR2 sequences are SGHVS and FNYEAQ. The V gene end was trimmed by 4 bases and the J gene end by 9 bases; junction bases not matched to a gene: 9. CDR3 sequence: CASSYGLADTTEQFF. For the CDR3, the DNA is TGTGCCAGCAGCTACGGACTAGCGGATACCACTGAGCAGTTCTTC.

The chain uses TRBV6-5 and TRBJ2-2; 10 nucleotides line up with TRBD1. The germline V gene encodes CDR1 MNHEY and CDR2 SVGAGI. This CDR3 contains 17 residues. J lost 5 bases, V lost 3 bases, and 9 bases had no gene match. This CDR3 is CASSYHSGQGQTGELFF. The CDR3 bases are TGTGCCAGCAGTTATCACTCGGGACAGGGGCAGACCGGGGAGCTGTTTTTT.

In this sample, this clonotype turned up many times. The rearrangement links TRBV2 to TRBJ2-7; D gene unclear. Trimming took 4 bases from V and 4 from J, leaving 8 bases between them. Germline V lookup: CDR1 SNHLY, CDR2 FYNNEI. The CDR3 spans 12 residues. In DNA form, the CDR3 reads TGTGCCAGCAGTGTCAACATTTACGAGCAGTACTTC. Protein product: CASSVNIYEQYF. The full variable domain, with the rest looked up from reference TRBV2 and TRBJ2-7, is EPEVTQTPSHQVTQMGQEVILRCVPISNHLYFYWYRQILGQKVEFLVSFYNNEISEKSEIFDDQFSVERPDGSNFTLKIRSTKLEDSAMYFCASSVNIYEQYFGPGTRLTVT.

This clonotype was picked up a small number of times. The V and J genes are TRBV10-3 and TRBJ2-3; 7 nucleotides align to TRBD1. The CDR3 covers 16 residues. Trimming cost V 3 bases and J 1 base; bases outside gene matches: 7. The germline CDR1 and CDR2 sequences are ENHRY and SYGVKD. CDR3 nucleotide sequence: TGTGCCATCAGTGATAAGGGGGCGCTTGGCACAGATACGCAGTATTTT. Translated: CAISDKGALGTDTQYF.

This chain connects TRBV12-3 or TRBV12-4 to TRBJ2-3; 11 bases are a match to TRBD2. The CDR3 runs 14 residues. V was clipped by 6 bases and J by 4 bases; unmatched bases: 3. The DNA for the CDR3 is TGTGCCAGCAGCATACTAGCGGGAGCAGATACGCAGTATTTT. Its protein product is CASSILAGADTQYF.

This clonotype was observed many times. The chain recombines TRBV27 with TRBJ2-3, with 12 bases that match TRBD2. The CDR3 is 14 amino acids. Germline assignment: CDR1 MNHEY and CDR2 SMNVEV (reference sequence). V was clipped by 5 bases and J by 10 bases; unmatched bases: 7. CDR3 sequence (DNA): TGTGCCAGCAGTGGGGGGACTAGCGGGTTAGCGCAGTATTTT. It codes for CASSGGTSGLAQYF.

This clonotype was detected only a few times. The J gene is TRBJ2-2, the V gene TRBV7-3, with TRBD1 matching over 8 bases. CDR3 length: 15 residues. Germline CDR1 reads SGHTA; CDR2 reads FQGTGA. V was clipped by 1 base and J by 4 bases; unmatched bases: 2. DNA for the CDR3: TGTGCCAGCAGCTTAAGACAGGGGTTCACCGGGGAGCTGTTTTTT. Its protein is CASSLRQGFTGELFF.

At least ten counts were recorded for this clonotype. V usage is TRBV11-2 and J usage is TRBJ2-5; maybe TRBD2 (5 bases). CDR1 is SGHAT, CDR2 FQNNGV, per germline. The V and J ends lost 4 bases and 5 bases respectively, with 17 bases between them. The CDR3 covers 15 residues. The CDR3 reads CASSSGWVRGETQYF. The CDR3 nucleotides are TGTGCCAGCAGCTCAGGTTGGGTTCGCGGGGAGACCCAGTACTTC.

This clonotype was seen only a few times. The chain links TRBV7-8 to TRBJ2-2; 7 nucleotides line up with TRBD1. V dropped 4 bases and J dropped 1; count of bases not matched to a gene: 12. CDR3 length equals 18 residues. CDR1 and CDR2 from the germline V gene are SGHVS and FQNEAQ. Written as DNA, the CDR3 is TGTGCCAGCAGCTCTCTTCTCCCCACAGGGGTGAACACCGGGGAGCTGTTTTTT. This codes for CASSSLLPTGVNTGELFF.

This clonotype was recorded many times. The chain employs TRBV7-2 and TRBJ1-3; 7 nucleotides match TRBD1. The CDR3 contains 15 residues. Germline V gene sequence: CDR1 SGHTA, CDR2 FQGNSA. J gave up 4 bases and V 5 bases, and 8 bases lay outside the gene matches. This CDR3 reads CASSIRQGTGNTIYF. In nucleotides, the CDR3 is TGTGCCAGCAGCATCCGACAGGGTACGGGAAACACCATATATTTT. Variable domain in full (rest from reference TRBV7-2 and TRBJ1-3): GAGVSQSPSNKVTEKGKDVELRCDPISGHTALYWYRQSLGQGLEFLIYFQGNSAPDKSGLPSDRFSAERTGGSVSTLTIQRTQQEDSAVYLCASSIRQGTGNTIYFGEGSWLTVV.

This clonotype was seen ten or more times. The chain uses TRBV14 and TRBJ2-1; 12 nucleotides agree with TRBD2. Looked up from germline, CDR1 is SGHDN and CDR2 is FVKESK. CDR3 size: 16 residues. The V and J ends lost 2 bases and 3 bases, in that order; junction bases with no gene match: 2. The CDR3 coding sequence is TGTGCCAGCAGCCAACTAGCGGGGGGGTTCTACAATGAGCAGTTCTTC. Residues: CASSQLAGGFYNEQFF.

This clonotype was seen a few times. V usage is TRBV5-1 and J usage is TRBJ1-2, with D hard to call. The CDR3 consists of 14 residues. The V gene lost 0 bases and the J gene lost 8 bases, with 14 bases spanning the gap. CDR1 and CDR2 (germline): SGHRS, YFSETQ. The CDR3 here is CASSLEGSQIGYTF. CDR3 nucleotides: TGCGCCAGCAGCTTGGAGGGTTCACAGATCGGCTACACCTTC.

This clonotype was detected many times. The chain recombines TRBV28 with TRBJ1-4; D is unclear. Trimming removed 6 bases from V and 3 bases from J, with 20 bases in between. Germline-derived CDR1 and CDR2 are MDHEN and SYDVKM. There are 17 residues in the CDR3. The CDR3 here is CASRTLVRGPANEKLFF. In DNA, the CDR3 is TGTGCCAGCAGGACCCTGGTTCGGGGTCCGGCTAATGAAAAACTGTTTTTT. Drawing the rest from reference TRBV28 and TRBJ1-4, the complete variable domain is DVKVTQSSRYLVKRTGEKVFLECVQDMDHENMFWYRQDPGLGLRLIYFSYDVKMKEKGDIPEGYSVSREKKERFSLILESASTNQTSMYLCASRTLVRGPANEKLFFGSGTQLSVL.

This clonotype came up a few times. The chain couples TRBV20-1 to TRBJ2-1; 7 nucleotides align to TRBD1. Germline CDR1 is DFQATT and CDR2 is SNEGSKA (reference sequence). V was clipped by 0 bases and J by 6 bases; unmatched bases: 8. This CDR3 spans 15 amino acids. CDR3 in DNA: TGCAGTGCTAGAGAACAGGGGCAACCGGGCAATGAGCAGTTCTTC. Its translation is CSAREQGQPGNEQFF.

The rearrangement uses TRBV3-1 and TRBJ2-3; D is ambiguous. Deletions cut 1 base from V and 11 bases from J, with 10 bases between. Germline CDR1 is LGHDT and CDR2 is YNNKEL (reference sequence). The CDR3 is 12 amino acids. For the CDR3, the DNA is TGTGCCAGCAGCCAAGGCTACTTAAAGCAGTATTTT. Encoded protein: CASSQGYLKQYF.

As regards this clonotype: A read error may explain this, as a much larger clone is one base away. Here the CDR3 DNA reads TGTGCCAGCAGCCGAGAGATGAGGTCCAATCGTCAGCATTTT. This gives the protein CASSREMRSNRQHF. The genes are TRBV3-1 and TRBJ1-5, with D unresolved. The V gene's germline CDR1 is LGHDT and CDR2 YNNKEL (reference sequence). The CDR3 contains 14 residues. V lost 4 bases and J lost 13, with 20 bases in between.

The table lists this clonotype with a count of one. This may be a read error: a much more frequent sequence differs by one nucleotide. The chain couples TRBV7-9 to TRBJ2-5; no definite D call. The germline CDR1 and CDR2 sequences are SEHNR and FQNEAQ (reference sequence). The ends were cut back, 5 bases at V and 4 bases at J, with 11 bases in the middle. This CDR3 spans 13 amino acids. The CDR3 here is CASSARERETQYF. CDR3 in DNA: TGTGCCAGCAGCGCCCGCGAGCGAGAGACCCAGTACTTC.

V is TRBV15 and J is TRBJ2-1, with D possibly TRBD1 on 6 matching bases. The germline V and J ends were trimmed by 4 bases and 6 bases, with 13 bases remaining between them. The CDR3 totals 14 residues. The germline gives CDR1 LNHNV, CDR2 YYDKDF (reference sequence). Here the CDR3 reads CATSTGTRSNEQFF. The DNA of the CDR3 is TGTGCCACCAGCACAGGGACAAGAAGCAATGAGCAGTTCTTC.